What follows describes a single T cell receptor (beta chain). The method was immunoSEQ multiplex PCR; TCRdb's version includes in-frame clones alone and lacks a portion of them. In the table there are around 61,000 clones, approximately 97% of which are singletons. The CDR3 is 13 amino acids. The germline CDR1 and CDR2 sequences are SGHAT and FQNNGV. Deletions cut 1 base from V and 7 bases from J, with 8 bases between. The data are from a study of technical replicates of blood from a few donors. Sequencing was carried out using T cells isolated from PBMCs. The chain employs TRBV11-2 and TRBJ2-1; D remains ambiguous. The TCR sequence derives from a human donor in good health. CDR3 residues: CASSLVSQNEQFF. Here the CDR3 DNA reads TGTGCCAGCAGCTTAGTGTCCCAAAATGAGCAGTTCTTC. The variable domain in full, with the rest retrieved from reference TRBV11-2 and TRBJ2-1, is EAGVAQSPRYKIIEKRQSVAFWCNPISGHATLYWYQQILGQGPKLLIQFQNNGVVDDSQLPKDRFSAERLKGVDSTLKIQPAKLEDSAVYLCASSLVSQNEQFFGPGTRLTVL.